This passage covers 14 T cell receptor beta chains from one sample sequenced in a study of T-cell reconstitution after alpha-beta-depleted transplantation in children. For TCRbeta, the library was prepared with unique molecular identifiers. One entry per CDR3 protein, called by TCRdb with MiXCR from the PCR reads. The table has 400,000 to 500,000 distinct CDR3 sequences, 11% seen once. The sample here was PBMCs from the stem cell graft donor, taken from the stem cell graft. These receptors were obtained from a human donor who donated a stem cell graft to a child with acute myeloid leukemia.

The chain combines TRBV5-1 with TRBJ2-3; perhaps TRBD2 as D (6 bases). The CDR3 runs 15 residues. Germline lookup yields CDR1 SGHRS and CDR2 YFSETQ. V lost 4 bases, J lost 0 bases, and 12 bases lay in between. The CDR3: CASSRDSTSTDTQYF. The CDR3 nucleotides are TGCGCCAGCAGCAGGGACTCGACTAGCACAGATACGCAGTATTTT.

The chain is built from TRBV20-1 and TRBJ1-1; D call uncertain. This CDR3 comprises 13 residues. CDR1 is DFQATT and CDR2 is SNEGSKA in the germline V gene (reference sequence). V was shortened by 5 bases and J by 3 bases, with 13 bases between the two germline ends. The CDR3 bases are TGCAGTGCTCCGAGGTACAGAGACACTGAAGCTTTCTTT. Residues: CSAPRYRDTEAFF.

There are a few counts of this clonotype. V and J are TRBV29-1 and TRBJ2-7, with unresolved D. CDR3 length equals 11 residues. V lost 2 bases, J lost 4 bases, and 6 bases lay in between. CDR1 and CDR2 from the germline V gene are SQVTM and ANQGSEA. DNA for the CDR3: TGCAGCGTTGAACAGGAATACGAGCAGTACTTC. This encodes CSVEQEYEQYF.

This chain joins TRBV20-1 and TRBJ2-1; 12 bases line up with TRBD2. Germline V gene lookup returns CDR1 DFQATT and CDR2 SNEGSKA (reference sequence). V lost 5 bases to trimming and J lost 8 bases; unmatched junction nucleotides: 7. There are 14 residues in the CDR3. CDR3 bases: TGCAGTGCTGGCCGGACTAGCGGGATCTATGAGCAGTTCTTC. Protein product: CSAGRTSGIYEQFF.

This clonotype was detected ten times or more. The gene calls are TRBV6-6 and TRBJ2-2; D possibly corresponds to TRBD2 (5 bases). The V end was cut by 0 bases, the J end by 8 bases, with 7 bases between. From germline, CDR1 is MNHNY and CDR2 SVGAGI (reference sequence). The CDR3 consists of 13 residues. The CDR3 DNA reads as TGTGCCAGCAGTTACTCGAGGGTGGGGGAGCTGTTTTTT. As protein: CASSYSRVGELFF.

CDR3 sequence reads: CASSQGTAYEAFF. CDR3 DNA sequence: TGTGCCAGCAGCCAGGGGACAGCCTATGAAGCTTTCTTT. The rearrangement joins TRBV7-8 to TRBJ1-1; 7 bases align to TRBD1. Germline V gene sequence: CDR1 SGHVS, CDR2 FQNEAQ. The junction had 7 bases not matched to a gene; V was cut back by 5 bases and J by 7 bases. The CDR3 consists of 13 residues. The whole variable domain, filled in from reference TRBV7-8 and TRBJ1-1, reads GAGVSQSPRYKVAKRGQDVALRCDPISGHVSLFWYQQALGQGPEFLTYFQNEAQLDKSGLPSDRFFAERPEGSVSTLKIQRTQQEDSAVYLCASSQGTAYEAFFGQGTRLTVV.

This chain links TRBV7-9 with TRBJ2-1; tentative D call: TRBD1 (5 bases). V lost 5 bases to trimming and J lost 9 bases, with 14 bases between them. The germline CDR1 and CDR2 sequences are SEHNR and FQNEAQ (reference sequence). The length of the CDR3 is 13 residues. The CDR3 DNA sequence: TGTGCCAGCAGCAGGGGCGGTCGGTTTGAGCAGTTCTTC. Translating it yields CASSRGGRFEQFF. Full variable domain (missing parts from reference TRBV7-9 and TRBJ2-1): DTGVSQNPRHKITKRGQNVTFRCDPISEHNRLYWYRQTLGQGPEFLTYFQNEAQLEKSRLLSDRFSAERPKGSFSTLEIQRTEQGDSAMYLCASSRGGRFEQFFGPGTRLTVL.

The V and J genes are TRBV20-1 and TRBJ2-3, with TRBD1 as a possible D gene (6 bases). The germline V gene has CDR1 DFQATT and CDR2 SNEGSKA (reference sequence). The CDR3 length is 13 residues. Trimming took 5 bases from V and 2 from J, leaving 11 bases between them. In DNA, the CDR3 is TGCAGTGCTCACAGGGCCGACACAGATACGCAGTATTTT. Protein product: CSAHRADTDTQYF.

In its sample, this clonotype was seen a few times. The rearrangement links TRBV20-1 to TRBJ2-7, with 11 nucleotides matching TRBD2. CDR1 and CDR2 (germline): DFQATT, SNEGSKA (reference sequence). The length of the CDR3 is 14 residues. Trimming removed 1 base from V and 3 bases from J; junction bases left unmatched: 2. This CDR3 reads CSARGGTSGYEQYV. DNA of the CDR3: TGCAGTGCTAGAGGAGGGACTAGCGGCTACGAGCAGTACGTC.

This clonotype was found many times. The V gene is TRBV20-1, the J gene TRBJ1-1, with D possibly matching TRBD1 (6 bases). This CDR3 has 13 residues. Trimming took off 6 bases at V and 6 bases at J, with 17 bases between the two ends. The germline CDR1 and CDR2 sequences are DFQATT and SNEGSKA (reference sequence). CDR3 loop: CSAWGRGDSEAFF. For the CDR3, the DNA is TGCAGTGCCTGGGGGCGGGGGGACTCTGAAGCTTTCTTT.

The genes are TRBV5-1 and TRBJ2-2; 10 bases line up with TRBD1. Losses at the gene ends were 0 bases for V and 6 bases for J; bases not matched to a gene: 5. Germline CDR1 and CDR2: SGHRS and YFSETQ. The CDR3 runs 16 residues. In nucleotides, the CDR3 is TGCGCCAGCAGCTTGGCTCCGGGACAGGGGTCCGGGGAGCTGTTTTTT. It translates to CASSLAPGQGSGELFF.

This clonotype was seen more than once but under ten times. V gene TRBV7-9 combines with J gene TRBJ1-4; D is unclear. The length of the CDR3 is 11 residues. Germline V gene lookup returns CDR1 SEHNR and CDR2 FQNEAQ (reference sequence). V was trimmed by 5 bases and J by 10 bases, leaving 8 bases between them. The CDR3 loop reads CASSPERKLFF. The CDR3, as DNA: TGTGCCAGCAGCCCTGAAAGAAAACTGTTTTTT.

The V and J genes are TRBV6-5 and TRBJ1-5, with D possibly being TRBD1 (5 bases). CDR1 MNHEY and CDR2 SVGAGI come from the germline V gene. Trimming took off 5 bases at V and 9 bases at J, with 14 bases between the two ends. The CDR3 is made up of 13 amino acids. CDR3 nucleotides: TGTGCCAGCAGTCCCCGGGCAGGGTCGCCCCAGCATTTT. This sequence encodes CASSPRAGSPQHF.

The chain combines TRBV27 with TRBJ1-2, with TRBD1 matching 7 bases. The ends lost 7 bases at V and 6 bases at J; junction bases unmatched: 14. This CDR3 contains 15 residues. Germline values: CDR1 MNHEY, CDR2 SMNVEV (reference sequence). CDR3 DNA: TGTGCCAGCACCTCGTTTCTACAGGGGAGAGATGGCTACACCTTC. Amino acid sequence: CASTSFLQGRDGYTF.